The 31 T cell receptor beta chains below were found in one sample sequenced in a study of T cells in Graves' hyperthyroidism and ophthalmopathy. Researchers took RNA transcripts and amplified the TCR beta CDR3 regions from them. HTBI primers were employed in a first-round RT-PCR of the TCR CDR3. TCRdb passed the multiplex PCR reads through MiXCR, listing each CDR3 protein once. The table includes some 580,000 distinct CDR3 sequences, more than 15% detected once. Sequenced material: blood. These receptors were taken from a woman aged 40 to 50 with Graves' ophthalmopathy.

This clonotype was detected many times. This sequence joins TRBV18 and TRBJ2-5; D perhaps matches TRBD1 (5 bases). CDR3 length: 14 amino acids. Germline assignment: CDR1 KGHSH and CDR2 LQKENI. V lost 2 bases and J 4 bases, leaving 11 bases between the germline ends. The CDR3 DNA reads TGTGCCAGCTCACCAGGGGCAGGGCCAGAGACCCAGTACTTC. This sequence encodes CASSPGAGPETQYF.

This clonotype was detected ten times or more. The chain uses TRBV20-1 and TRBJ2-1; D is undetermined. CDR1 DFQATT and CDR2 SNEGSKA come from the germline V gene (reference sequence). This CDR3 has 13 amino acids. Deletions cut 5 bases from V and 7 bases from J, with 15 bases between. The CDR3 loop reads CSASHQVGNEQFF. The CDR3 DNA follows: TGCAGTGCTTCCCACCAGGTGGGGAATGAGCAGTTCTTC.

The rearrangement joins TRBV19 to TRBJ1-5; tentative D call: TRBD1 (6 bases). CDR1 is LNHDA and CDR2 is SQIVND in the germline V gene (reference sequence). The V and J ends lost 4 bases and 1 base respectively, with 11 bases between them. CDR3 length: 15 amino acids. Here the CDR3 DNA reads TGTGCCAGTAGTAGAATTGGACAGAGCAATCAGCCCCAGCATTTT. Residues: CASSRIGQSNQPQHF.

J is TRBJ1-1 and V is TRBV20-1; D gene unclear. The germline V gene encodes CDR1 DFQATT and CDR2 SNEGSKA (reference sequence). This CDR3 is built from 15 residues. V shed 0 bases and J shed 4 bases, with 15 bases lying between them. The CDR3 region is CSARDPEGISTEAFF. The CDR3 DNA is TGCAGTGCTAGAGATCCTGAAGGGATAAGCACTGAAGCTTTCTTT.

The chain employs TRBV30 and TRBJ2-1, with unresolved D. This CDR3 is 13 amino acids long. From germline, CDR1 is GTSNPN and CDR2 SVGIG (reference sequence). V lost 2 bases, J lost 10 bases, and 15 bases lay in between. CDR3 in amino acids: CAWSPPDLGEQFF. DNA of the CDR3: TGTGCCTGGAGTCCTCCGGACCTGGGCGAGCAGTTCTTC.

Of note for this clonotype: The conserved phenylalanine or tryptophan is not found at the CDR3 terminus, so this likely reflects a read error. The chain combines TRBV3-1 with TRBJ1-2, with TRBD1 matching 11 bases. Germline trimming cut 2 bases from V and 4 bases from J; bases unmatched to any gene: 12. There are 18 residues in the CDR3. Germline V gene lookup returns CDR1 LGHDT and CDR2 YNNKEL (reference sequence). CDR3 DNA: TGTGCCAGCAGCCAACTTGGACAGGGGGCGCGGGGATTCTATGGCTACACCCTC. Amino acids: CASSQLGQGARGFYGYTL.

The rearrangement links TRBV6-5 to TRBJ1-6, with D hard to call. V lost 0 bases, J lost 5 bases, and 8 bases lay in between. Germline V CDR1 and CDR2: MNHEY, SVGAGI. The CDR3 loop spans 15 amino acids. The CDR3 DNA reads TGTGCCAGCAGTTACTCCAGACACAATAATTCACCCCTCCACTTT. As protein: CASSYSRHNNSPLHF.

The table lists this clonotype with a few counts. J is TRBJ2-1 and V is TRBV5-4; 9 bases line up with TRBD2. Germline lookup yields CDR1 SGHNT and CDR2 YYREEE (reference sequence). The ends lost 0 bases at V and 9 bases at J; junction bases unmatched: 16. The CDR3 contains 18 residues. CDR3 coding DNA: TGTGCCAGCAGCTTGGGGGGTCTAGCGGGATCGCCGAACAGTGAGCAGTTCTTC. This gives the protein CASSLGGLAGSPNSEQFF.

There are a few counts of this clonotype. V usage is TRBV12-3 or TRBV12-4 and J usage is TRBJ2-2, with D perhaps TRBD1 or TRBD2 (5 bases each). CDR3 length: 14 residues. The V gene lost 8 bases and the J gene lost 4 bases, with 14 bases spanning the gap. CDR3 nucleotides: TGTGCCAGCGGCCCCTGGGGGTTCACCGGGGAGCTGTTTTTT. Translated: CASGPWGFTGELFF.

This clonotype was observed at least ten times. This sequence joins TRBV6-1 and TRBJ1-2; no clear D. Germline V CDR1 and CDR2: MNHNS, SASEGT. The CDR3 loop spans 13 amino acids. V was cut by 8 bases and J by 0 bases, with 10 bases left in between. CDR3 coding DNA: TGTGCCAGCCAACGGACTTCTAACTATGGCTACACCTTC. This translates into CASQRTSNYGYTF.

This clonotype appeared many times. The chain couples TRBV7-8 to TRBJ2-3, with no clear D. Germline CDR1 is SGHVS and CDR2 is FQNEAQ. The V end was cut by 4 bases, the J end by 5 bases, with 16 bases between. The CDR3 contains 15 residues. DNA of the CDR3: TGTGCCAGCAGCTACCTAGAGGCCCTAATAGATACGCAGTATTTT. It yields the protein CASSYLEALIDTQYF. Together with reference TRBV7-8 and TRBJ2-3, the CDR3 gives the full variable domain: GAGVSQSPRYKVAKRGQDVALRCDPISGHVSLFWYQQALGQGPEFLTYFQNEAQLDKSGLPSDRFFAERPEGSVSTLKIQRTQQEDSAVYLCASSYLEALIDTQYFGPGTRLTVL.

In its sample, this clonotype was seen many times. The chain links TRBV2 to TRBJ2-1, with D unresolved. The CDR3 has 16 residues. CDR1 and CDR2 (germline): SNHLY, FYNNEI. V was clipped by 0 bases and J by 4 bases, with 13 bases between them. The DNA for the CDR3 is TGTGCCAGCAGTGAAGCTCCTTTGGGCGTTTACAATGAGCAGTTCTTC. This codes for CASSEAPLGVYNEQFF. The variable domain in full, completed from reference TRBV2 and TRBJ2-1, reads EPEVTQTPSHQVTQMGQEVILRCVPISNHLYFYWYRQILGQKVEFLVSFYNNEISEKSEIFDDQFSVERPDGSNFTLKIRSTKLEDSAMYFCASSEAPLGVYNEQFFGPGTRLTVL.

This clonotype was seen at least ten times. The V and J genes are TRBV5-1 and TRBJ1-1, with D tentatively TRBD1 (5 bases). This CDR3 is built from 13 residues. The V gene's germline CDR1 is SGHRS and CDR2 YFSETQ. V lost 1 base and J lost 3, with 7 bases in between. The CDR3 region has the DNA TGCGCCAGCAGCTTGTGGGGGGACACTGAAGCTTTCTTT. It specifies CASSLWGDTEAFF.

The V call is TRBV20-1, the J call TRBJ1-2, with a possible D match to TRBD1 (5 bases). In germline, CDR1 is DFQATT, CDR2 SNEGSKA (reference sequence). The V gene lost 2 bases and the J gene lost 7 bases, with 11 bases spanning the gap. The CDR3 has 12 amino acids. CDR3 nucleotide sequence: TGCAGTGCTAGACCTCAGGGCGCTGGCTACACCTTC. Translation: CSARPQGAGYTF.

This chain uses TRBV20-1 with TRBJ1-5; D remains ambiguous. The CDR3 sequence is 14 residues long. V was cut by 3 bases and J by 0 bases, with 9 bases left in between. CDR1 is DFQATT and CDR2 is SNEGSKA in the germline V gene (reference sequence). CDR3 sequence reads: CSASGGYSNQPQHF. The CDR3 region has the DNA TGCAGTGCTAGCGGCGGTTATAGCAATCAGCCCCAGCATTTT.

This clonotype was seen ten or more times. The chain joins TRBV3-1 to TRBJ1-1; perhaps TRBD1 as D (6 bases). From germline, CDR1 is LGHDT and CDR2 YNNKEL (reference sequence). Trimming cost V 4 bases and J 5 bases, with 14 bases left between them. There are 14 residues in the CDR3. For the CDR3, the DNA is TGTGCCAGCAGCCTCAGACAGGCTCCAACTGAAGCTTTCTTT. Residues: CASSLRQAPTEAFF.

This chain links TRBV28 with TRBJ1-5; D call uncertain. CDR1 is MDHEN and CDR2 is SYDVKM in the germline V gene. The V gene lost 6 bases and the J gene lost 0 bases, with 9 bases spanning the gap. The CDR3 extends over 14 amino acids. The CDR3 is CASRQLHSNQPQHF. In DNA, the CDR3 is TGTGCCAGCAGGCAACTACATAGCAATCAGCCCCAGCATTTT.

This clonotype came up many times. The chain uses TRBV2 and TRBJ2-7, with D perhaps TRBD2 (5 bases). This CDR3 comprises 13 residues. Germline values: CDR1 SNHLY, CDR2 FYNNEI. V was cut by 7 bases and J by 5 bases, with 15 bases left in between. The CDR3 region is CASKVGLINEQYF. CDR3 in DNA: TGTGCCAGCAAAGTCGGACTCATTAACGAGCAGTACTTC.

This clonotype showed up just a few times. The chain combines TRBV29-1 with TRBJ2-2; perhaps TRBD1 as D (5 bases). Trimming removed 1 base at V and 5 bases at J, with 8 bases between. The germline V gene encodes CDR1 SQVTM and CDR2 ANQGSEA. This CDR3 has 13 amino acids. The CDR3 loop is CSVEGQGTGELFF. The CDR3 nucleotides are TGCAGCGTTGAAGGTCAGGGAACCGGGGAGCTGTTTTTT.

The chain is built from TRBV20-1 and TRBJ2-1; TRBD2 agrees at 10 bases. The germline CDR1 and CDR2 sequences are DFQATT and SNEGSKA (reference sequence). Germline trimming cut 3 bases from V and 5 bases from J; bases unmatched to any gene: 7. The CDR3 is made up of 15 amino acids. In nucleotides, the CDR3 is TGCAGTGCTAGGACTAGCGGGCCTCTGGACAATGAGCAGTTCTTC. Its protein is CSARTSGPLDNEQFF.

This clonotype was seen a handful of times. Written as DNA, the CDR3 is TGTGCCAGCAGCCAAGAGGGAAGGACTGTTCAGTACTTC. Amino acid sequence: CASSQEGRTVQYF. This chain links TRBV3-1 with TRBJ2-4, with D possibly TRBD2 on 5 matching bases. Germline CDR1 and CDR2: LGHDT and YNNKEL (reference sequence). The length of the CDR3 is 13 residues. Trimming cost V 0 bases and J 11 bases, with 11 bases left between them.

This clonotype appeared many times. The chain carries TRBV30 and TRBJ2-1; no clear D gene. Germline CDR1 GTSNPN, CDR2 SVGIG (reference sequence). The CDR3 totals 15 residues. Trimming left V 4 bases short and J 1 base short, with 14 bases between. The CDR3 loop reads CAWTPELGSYNEQFF. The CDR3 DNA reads TGTGCCTGGACACCAGAGTTGGGTTCCTACAATGAGCAGTTCTTC.

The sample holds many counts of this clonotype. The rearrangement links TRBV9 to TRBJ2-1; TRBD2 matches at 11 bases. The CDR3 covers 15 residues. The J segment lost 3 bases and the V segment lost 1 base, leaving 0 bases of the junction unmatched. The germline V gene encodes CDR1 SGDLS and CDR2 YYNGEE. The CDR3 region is CASSVTSGGYNEQFF. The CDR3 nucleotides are TGTGCCAGCAGCGTAACTAGCGGGGGCTACAATGAGCAGTTCTTC.

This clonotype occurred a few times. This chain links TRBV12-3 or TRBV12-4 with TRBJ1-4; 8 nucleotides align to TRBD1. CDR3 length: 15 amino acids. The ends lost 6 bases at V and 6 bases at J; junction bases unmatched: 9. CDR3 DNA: TGTGCCAGCAGCTGGGAACAGGGGGTCGATGAAAAACTGTTTTTT. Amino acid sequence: CASSWEQGVDEKLFF.

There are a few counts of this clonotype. The CDR3 region is CASRAQDRSGYEQYF. CDR3 sequence (DNA): TGTGCCAGCAGAGCCCAGGACAGGTCCGGGTACGAGCAGTACTTC. The chain is built from TRBV28 and TRBJ2-7, with TRBD1 matching 7 bases. The CDR3 sequence is 15 residues long. Germline CDR1 and CDR2: MDHEN and SYDVKM. V was pared by 6 bases and J by 4 bases, with 12 bases of the junction left unmatched.

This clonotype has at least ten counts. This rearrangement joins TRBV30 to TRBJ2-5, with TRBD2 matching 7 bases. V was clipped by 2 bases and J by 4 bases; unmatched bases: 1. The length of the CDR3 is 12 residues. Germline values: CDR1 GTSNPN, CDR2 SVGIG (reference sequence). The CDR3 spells CAWSSGAETQYF. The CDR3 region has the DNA TGTGCCTGGAGTAGCGGGGCAGAGACCCAGTACTTC.

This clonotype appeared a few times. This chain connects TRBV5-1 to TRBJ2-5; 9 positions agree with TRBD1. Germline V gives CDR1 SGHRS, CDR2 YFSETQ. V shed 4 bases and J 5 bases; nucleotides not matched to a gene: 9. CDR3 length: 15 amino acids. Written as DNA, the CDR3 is TGCGCCAGCAGCACCGGGACAGGGATTATGGAGACCCAGTACTTC. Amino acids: CASSTGTGIMETQYF.

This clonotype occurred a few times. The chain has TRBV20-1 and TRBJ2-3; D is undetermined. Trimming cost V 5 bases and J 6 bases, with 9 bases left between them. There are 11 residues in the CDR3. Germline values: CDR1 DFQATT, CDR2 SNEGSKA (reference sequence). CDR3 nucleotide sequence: TGCAGTGCTCCCTCTCTCGATACGCAGTATTTT. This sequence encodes CSAPSLDTQYF.

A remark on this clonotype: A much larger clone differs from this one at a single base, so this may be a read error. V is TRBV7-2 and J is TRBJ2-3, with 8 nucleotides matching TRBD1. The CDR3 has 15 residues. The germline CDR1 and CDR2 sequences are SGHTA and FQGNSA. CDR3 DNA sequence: TGTGCCAGCAGCTTAATGGCAGGGGGCTGGGATACGCGGTATTTT. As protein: CASSLMAGGWDTRYF.

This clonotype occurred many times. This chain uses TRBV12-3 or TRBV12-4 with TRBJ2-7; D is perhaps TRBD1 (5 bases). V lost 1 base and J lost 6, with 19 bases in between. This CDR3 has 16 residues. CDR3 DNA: TGTGCCAGCAGTTTAGGACTCGGCCAGGGTTCAAGCGAGCAGTACTTC. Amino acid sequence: CASSLGLGQGSSEQYF.

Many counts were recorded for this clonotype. In DNA form, the CDR3 reads TGTGCCAGCAGCTTAGTTCTAGTTTTCACAGATACGCAGTATTTT. This translates into CASSLVLVFTDTQYF. The chain couples TRBV7-2 to TRBJ2-3; D unresolved. Trimming shortened V by 1 base and J by 2 bases, and 10 bases separated the two germline ends. The CDR3 consists of 15 residues. Germline V gene data show CDR1 as SGHTA and CDR2 as FQGNSA.